This record covers a single T cell receptor beta chain. What it binds is unknown. The second PCR ran about 6 to 11 cycles with a sample-barcoded 5' primer and J-beta primers. From the 5' RACE reads, TCRdb called clonotypes with MiXCR, one entry per CDR3 protein. This sample has some 710,000 distinct CDR3 sequences, with 46% found just once. Aged roughly 6 to 90, donors were systemically healthy Caucasians from Russia. The entry originates in a study of blood T cells in healthy people across ages. As for the study in general: Through template switching, about one barcoded beta molecule was captured per two T cells, as measured in model experiments.

Findings and caveats of the study: From one million sequenced T cells, diversity estimates were lower bounds. PBMCs that were unsorted prevented a conclusive naive versus antigen-experienced comparison.

The sample comprised blood. The sequence derives from a man older than 75 in good health.

CDR3 protein: CASSLAGGTSGRNEQFF. The CDR3 DNA follows: TGCGCCAGCAGCTTGGCCGGAGGGACTAGCGGGAGAAATGAGCAGTTCTTC. The V call is TRBV5-1, the J call TRBJ2-1; 14 nucleotides align to TRBD2. This CDR3 has 17 residues. Looked up from germline, CDR1 is SGHRS and CDR2 is YFSETQ. V trimming: 0 bases; J trimming: 7 bases; junction bases outside the gene matches: 6. The full variable domain, with the rest looked up from reference TRBV5-1 and TRBJ2-1, is KAGVTQTPRYLIKTRGQQVTLSCSPISGHRSVSWYQQTPGQGLQFLFEYFSETQRNKGNFPGRFSGRQFSNSRSEMNVSTLELGDSALYLCASSLAGGTSGRNEQFFGPGTRLTVL.